The clone carrying this T cell receptor (beta chain) has ten or more counts. Deletions cut 0 bases from V and 4 bases from J, with 12 bases between. The germline gives CDR1 ENHRY, CDR2 SYGVKD. The CDR3 covers 15 residues. Time point of the sample: sample taken at primary tumor resection. TCRs were sequenced from unsorted whole RNA of tumor, nontumor lung or PBMC. Donation came from some 73 patients with untreated early-stage non-small cell lung cancer. These data come from a study of spatial heterogeneity in lung cancer. At the level of the study: Detected beta-chain sequences consistently exceeded alpha-chain sequences.

Unique molecular identifiers, one per molecule, were present on every TCR cDNA molecule. Via MiXCR, TCRdb re-called the 5' RACE reads, giving one row per CDR3 protein. The sample carries roughly 4,200 distinct CDR3 sequences, more than 15% recorded once. This clonotype was sampled from a male donor with early-stage non-small cell lung cancer. Sequenced here: PBMCs, sampled at surgery. The V call is TRBV10-3, the J call TRBJ1-2; D may be TRBD1 (6 bases). CDR3 residues: CAISESSTGRYGYTF. DNA for the CDR3: TGTGCCATCAGTGAGTCGTCGACAGGTCGCTATGGCTACACCTTC.